The clone carrying this T cell receptor (beta chain) was detected a few times. Antigen unknown. The read terminates 3 residues ahead of where the CDR3 ends, so the germline J gene completes it. This sample was included in a study of T cell clonality in common variable immunodeficiency. Study outcomes and limitations: Common variable immunodeficiency TCR beta sequences reportedly had fewer deletions and N-nucleotide insertions. Patient heterogeneity in the CVID cohort limited correlations between repertoire features and clinical complications.

Trimming stripped 2 bases from V and 2 bases from J, with 9 bases between. Germline CDR1 is SGHAT and CDR2 is FQDESV (reference sequence). The CDR3 has 14 residues. The table came from immunoSEQ multiplex PCR; TCRdb's copy has only in-frame clones and leaves some out. The specimen has about 19,000 clones, none found just once. The TCR sequence derives from a human donor with common variable immunodeficiency. The rearrangement uses TRBV11-1 and TRBJ2-5; D remains ambiguous. The specimen was peripheral blood mononuclear cells. The sequenced CDR3 bases are TGTGCCAGCAGCTTAAGCCCTACTCAAGAGACC. Its protein product is CASSLSPTQET. The full-length CDR3 reads as CASSLSPTQETQYF.